The 9 T cell receptor beta chains below all came from one sample that was sequenced in a study of cytomegalovirus exposure and HLA in healthy donors (dated by TCRdb to about 2017). Libraries were made using the immunoSEQ multiplex PCR assay. For the multiplex PCR, a mixture combining 60 forward primers for TCR Vbeta segments and 13 reverse primers for TCR Jbeta segments was used. TCRdb retrieved this table from immuneACCESS and kept in-frame rearrangements only. Not all clones are present; in checked studies, unresolved V genes account for under half, and no reason is known for the remainder. In this sample the table shows 200,000 to 250,000 clones, 82% of which occur a single time. The top ten clonotypes cover 2.7% of the sample. Sequences were obtained from PBMCs. The receptor set was obtained from a middle-aged woman in good health and CMV-seronegative.

This chain connects TRBV2 to TRBJ2-1; TRBD2 is a possible D gene (6 bases). Per germline, CDR1 SNHLY and CDR2 FYNNEI. The CDR3 is 13 residues long. V was cut by 11 bases and J by 4 bases, with 15 bases left in between. The CDR3 bases are TGTGCCCAGCAGGGACTTTCGTACAATGAGCAGTTCTTC. This encodes CAQQGLSYNEQFF.

In this sample, this clone turned up a few times. The chain joins TRBV11-2 to TRBJ1-2; D is unresolved. From germline, CDR1 is SGHAT and CDR2 FQNNGV. The V gene lost 1 base and the J gene lost 4 bases, with 7 bases spanning the gap. This CDR3 spans 13 amino acids. CDR3 nucleotide sequence: TGTGCCAGCAGCTTAGTTAGGAGCTATGGCTACACCTTC. Its translation is CASSLVRSYGYTF.

This chain links TRBV27 with TRBJ2-7; D gene uncertain. Germline lookup yields CDR1 MNHEY and CDR2 SMNVEV (reference sequence). Trimming left V 4 bases short and J 0 bases short, with 10 bases between. This CDR3 contains 14 residues. The CDR3 sequence: CASSSRLSSYEQYF. In DNA, the CDR3 is TGTGCCAGCAGTTCCCGACTTAGCTCCTACGAGCAGTACTTC.

The chain carries TRBV29-1 and TRBJ2-1; 9 nucleotides match TRBD2. CDR1 is SQVTM, CDR2 ANQGSEA, per germline. This CDR3 region has 15 residues. V shed 6 bases, J shed 7 bases, and the junction held 13 bases outside the gene matches. The CDR3 is CSVIVGAGGPNEQFF. The CDR3 DNA follows: TGCAGCGTGATAGTGGGGGCGGGAGGGCCTAATGAGCAGTTCTTC.

This chain uses TRBV10-1 with TRBJ2-7; 11 nucleotides line up with TRBD2. In germline, CDR1 is WNHNN, CDR2 SYGVQD (reference sequence). The CDR3 loop spans 13 amino acids. V lost 2 bases and J lost 12; bases outside the gene matches: 6. This CDR3 is CASSETSGSPRYF. DNA of the CDR3: TGCGCCAGCAGTGAGACTAGCGGGAGTCCCCGGTACTTC.

The chain employs TRBV27 and TRBJ2-7; TRBD2 is a possible D gene (6 bases). In germline, CDR1 is MNHEY, CDR2 SMNVEV (reference sequence). The V end was cut by 4 bases, the J end by 0 bases, with 7 bases between. This CDR3 has 13 residues. CDR3: CASSSSDSYEQYF. CDR3 coding DNA: TGTGCCAGCAGTTCTAGCGACTCCTACGAGCAGTACTTC.

Worth noting for this clone: At one end the junction does not follow the germline gene, possibly because of a read error. The chain joins TRBV7-9 to TRBJ1-2, with 7 positions matching TRBD1. Germline V CDR1 and CDR2: SEHNR, FQNEAQ (reference sequence). This CDR3 is 12 amino acids long. As DNA, the CDR3 is TGTGCCAGCAGCTTGGACAGGCCACGCACCTCTTTC. Protein sequence: CASSLDRPRTSF.

The chain recombines TRBV5-1 with TRBJ1-1, with D possibly being TRBD1 (5 bases). The germline V gene encodes CDR1 SGHRS and CDR2 YFSETQ. The germline V and J ends were trimmed by 1 base and 0 bases, with 7 bases remaining between them. This CDR3 has 14 amino acids. Here the CDR3 DNA reads TGCGCCAGCAGCTTGCAGGGAATGAACACTGAAGCTTTCTTT. This sequence encodes CASSLQGMNTEAFF.

CDR3 in DNA: TGTGCCAGCAGCTTAGGAGCGGGAGAGGAGCGGCAGTTCTTC. Encoded protein: CASSLGAGEERQFF. The rearrangement joins TRBV7-3 to TRBJ2-1; TRBD2 matches 8 bases. This CDR3 has 14 amino acids. Germline V gives CDR1 SGHTA, CDR2 FQGTGA. V shed 2 bases and J 12 bases; nucleotides not matched to a gene: 9.